Presented here are 27 T cell receptor beta chains from one specimen sequenced in a study of T cell responses to AZD1222 COVID-19 vaccine. Some clones are missing from TCRdb's copy, which holds only in-frame ones; the method was immunoSEQ multiplex PCR. This table has some 150,000 clones, 75% to 90% appearing once. The input for sequencing was peripheral blood, taken after recovery from COVID-19. These receptors originate from an adult who had recovered from COVID-19.

The chain links TRBV29-1 to TRBJ1-1; D might be TRBD1 (5 bases). In germline, CDR1 is SQVTM, CDR2 ANQGSEA. This CDR3 has 13 residues. The ends were cut back, 2 bases at V and 3 bases at J, with 10 bases in the middle. The DNA for the CDR3 is TGCAGCGTTGAAAACGACAGAGACACTGAAGCTTTCTTT. This gives the protein CSVENDRDTEAFF.

This rearrangement joins TRBV5-1 to TRBJ1-6; D remains unclear. Germline CDR1 reads SGHRS; CDR2 reads YFSETQ. V gave up 5 bases and J gave up 6 bases, with 9 bases separating them. CDR3 size: 13 residues. The DNA for the CDR3 is TGCGCCAGCAGAGAAGAGAGTAATTCACCCCTCCACTTT. This translates into CASREESNSPLHF.

The rearrangement links TRBV27 to TRBJ2-5; 8 bases are a match to TRBD2. Unmatched junction bases numbered 12, after V lost 8 bases and J lost 1 base. Germline V CDR1 and CDR2: MNHEY, SMNVEV (reference sequence). The CDR3 loop spans 16 amino acids. The CDR3 loop reads CASGSTLAGPQETQYF. As DNA, the CDR3 is TGTGCCAGCGGAAGCACCTTAGCGGGACCCCAAGAGACCCAGTACTTC.

The J gene is TRBJ1-1, the V gene TRBV10-3; tentatively, D is TRBD1 (6 bases). This CDR3 region has 15 residues. V lost 9 bases and J lost 0, with 17 bases in between. From germline, CDR1 is ENHRY and CDR2 SYGVKD. The CDR3: CAIRDRGGVNTEAFF. CDR3 nucleotide sequence: TGTGCCATTCGCGATAGGGGGGGCGTGAACACTGAAGCTTTCTTT.

The chain has TRBV5-1 and TRBJ2-5, with D possibly being TRBD1 (5 bases). CDR3 size: 13 residues. Germline-derived CDR1 and CDR2 are SGHRS and YFSETQ. V was cut by 4 bases and J by 1 base, with 8 bases left in between. CDR3 sequence (DNA): TGCGCCAGCAGCCGACAGATCCAAGAGACCCAGTACTTC. Its translation is CASSRQIQETQYF.

This CDR3 is CASSFLPGELFF. For the CDR3, the DNA is TGTGCCAGCAGCTTCCTACCCGGGGAGCTGTTTTTT. This chain links TRBV11-3 with TRBJ2-2; D not certain. CDR1 SGHNT and CDR2 YENEEA come from the germline V gene. The CDR3 is made up of 12 amino acids. Trimming removed 3 bases from V and 6 bases from J, with 5 bases in between.

The rearrangement uses TRBV2 and TRBJ1-1, with D tentatively TRBD1 (6 bases). Per germline, CDR1 SNHLY and CDR2 FYNNEI. The CDR3 extends over 14 amino acids. CDR3: CGGRVGLVNTEAFF. Here the CDR3 DNA reads TGTGGGGGGCGAGTGGGGCTGGTGAACACTGAAGCTTTCTTT. Using reference TRBV2 and TRBJ1-1 for the parts outside the CDR3, the full variable domain is EPEVTQTPSHQVTQMGQEVILRCVPISNHLYFYWYRQILGQKVEFLVSFYNNEISEKSEIFDDQFSVERPDGSNFTLKIRSTKLEDSAMYFCGGRVGLVNTEAFFGQGTRLTVV.

This clone was found once. This rearrangement joins TRBV6-2 or TRBV6-3 to TRBJ1-2, with a weak D call TRBD1 (5 bases). Between the trimmed V and J ends, which lost 0 bases and 7 bases, there was a span of 21 bases. Per the germline V gene, CDR1 is MNHEY and CDR2 is SVGEGT. This CDR3 has 17 amino acids. The chain's CDR3 is CASSYSGLIALQRGYTF. The CDR3 bases are TGTGCCAGCAGTTACTCGGGGCTAATCGCCCTCCAACGTGGCTACACCTTC.

This chain connects TRBV24-1 to TRBJ2-7; 8 positions match TRBD1. After removal of 1 base from V and 6 bases from J, the junction contained 7 bases not matched to a gene. The CDR3 has 15 residues. Germline CDR1 is KGHDR and CDR2 is SFDVKD. As DNA, the CDR3 is TGTGCCACCAGTGATTTCCGGACAGGGTGGCGCGAGCAGTACTTC. This translates into CATSDFRTGWREQYF.

The V gene is TRBV13, the J gene TRBJ2-6, with 11 bases matching TRBD1. The ends lost 6 bases at V and 0 bases at J; junction bases unmatched: 10. CDR3 length equals 19 residues. Germline CDR1 PRHDT, CDR2 FYEKMQ (reference sequence). CDR3 bases: TGTGCCAGCAGTACGCTTGGGACAGGGGGTATCTCTGGGGCCAACGTCCTGACTTTC. It translates to CASSTLGTGGISGANVLTF.

This rearrangement joins TRBV18 to TRBJ2-7; D gene ambiguous. Trimming took 7 bases from V and 2 from J, leaving 15 bases between them. The CDR3 consists of 14 residues. Germline V lookup: CDR1 KGHSH, CDR2 LQKENI. CDR3 bases: TGTGCCAGCTGCTCGGGCAGTTCAACCTACGAGCAGTACTTC. Translation: CASCSGSSTYEQYF. The complete variable domain, with remaining parts taken from reference TRBV18 and TRBJ2-7, reads NAGVMQNPRHLVRRRGQEARLRCSPMKGHSHVYWYRQLPEEGLKFMVYLQKENIIDESGMPKERFSAEFPKEGPSILRIQQVVRGDSAAYFCASCSGSSTYEQYFGPGTRLTVT.

This chain connects TRBV5-1 to TRBJ2-3, with D possibly called TRBD1 or TRBD2 (5 bases each). The CDR3 has 16 amino acids. V gave up 4 bases and J gave up 8 bases, with 23 bases separating them. CDR1 SGHRS and CDR2 YFSETQ come from the germline V gene. The CDR3 spells CASSPSFYGASSTQYF. The CDR3 nucleotides are TGCGCCAGCAGCCCTTCTTTCTACGGGGCTTCCAGTACGCAGTATTTT.

The chain employs TRBV2 and TRBJ1-1; D possibly corresponds to TRBD1 (5 bases). Germline lookup yields CDR1 SNHLY and CDR2 FYNNEI. There are 15 residues in the CDR3. Between the trimmed V and J ends, which lost 6 bases and 1 base, there was a span of 15 bases. The CDR3 region has the DNA TGTGCCAGCAGCCAAACAGGATTCGCGAACACTGAAGCTTTCTTT. It yields the protein CASSQTGFANTEAFF.

This clone was detected only once. DNA for the CDR3: TGTGCCAGCAGCTCCCGCTTAGAAGGAGGGGCCAATCAGCCCCAGCATTTT. Its translation is CASSSRLEGGANQPQHF. This chain connects TRBV13 to TRBJ1-5; weak D call: TRBD1 (5 bases). Trimming stripped 4 bases from V and 3 bases from J, with 19 bases between. Per the germline V gene, CDR1 is PRHDT and CDR2 is FYEKMQ (reference sequence). This CDR3 spans 17 amino acids. The full variable domain, rest sourced from reference TRBV13 and TRBJ1-5, is AAGVIQSPRHLIKEKRETATLKCYPIPRHDTVYWYQQGPGQDPQFLISFYEKMQSDKGSIPDRFSAQQFSDYHSELNMSSLELGDSALYFCASSSRLEGGANQPQHFGDGTRLSIL.

The chain combines TRBV6-6 with TRBJ2-5; D perhaps matches TRBD2 (7 bases). The germline V and J ends were trimmed by 9 bases and 1 base, with 21 bases remaining between them. CDR1 is MNHNY and CDR2 is SVGAGI in the germline V gene (reference sequence). This CDR3 comprises 16 residues. In DNA, the CDR3 is TGTGCCAGTGACGGGGGGCCACGGCGGGGCCAAGAGACCCAGTACTTC. Amino acid sequence: CASDGGPRRGQETQYF.

The J gene is TRBJ2-1, the V gene TRBV11-2, with D possibly matching TRBD2 (5 bases). Trimming cost V 2 bases and J 4 bases, with 15 bases left between them. The CDR3 contains 16 residues. Germline V lookup: CDR1 SGHAT, CDR2 FQNNGV. The CDR3: CASSLQAGRLYNEQFF. The DNA of the CDR3 is TGTGCCAGCAGCTTACAGGCGGGCCGGCTGTACAATGAGCAGTTCTTC.

The gene calls are TRBV27 and TRBJ2-7; D is possibly TRBD1 (5 bases). Germline loops: CDR1 MNHEY, CDR2 SMNVEV (reference sequence). The CDR3 contains 15 residues. Trimming removed 2 bases from V and 7 bases from J, with 18 bases in between. DNA for the CDR3: TGTGCCAGCAGTTTAAGGGGCTCCACCGTAGGAGAGCAGTACTTC. Protein product: CASSLRGSTVGEQYF.

This clone has more than one count but fewer than ten. This rearrangement joins TRBV28 to TRBJ1-2; D not resolved. Germline V lookup: CDR1 MDHEN, CDR2 SYDVKM. The CDR3 spans 11 residues. V was shortened by 10 bases and J by 4 bases, with 10 bases between the two germline ends. The CDR3 region is CATHTIYGYTF. Here the CDR3 DNA reads TGTGCCACCCACACCATCTATGGCTACACCTTC.

This chain links TRBV9 with TRBJ2-7, with TRBD2 matching 9 bases. The CDR3 has 16 residues. V trimming: 3 bases; J trimming: 7 bases; junction bases outside the gene matches: 14. Germline V gene sequence: CDR1 SGDLS, CDR2 YYNGEE. The CDR3 spells CASSGGLAGPTGEQYF. The CDR3 region has the DNA TGTGCCAGCAGCGGGGGGCTAGCGGGGCCCACGGGGGAGCAGTACTTC.

This chain connects TRBV19 to TRBJ1-1, with 7 bases lining up with TRBD1. The length of the CDR3 is 14 residues. Unmatched junction bases numbered 9, after V lost 7 bases and J lost 4 bases. Germline CDR1 and CDR2: LNHDA and SQIVND (reference sequence). CDR3 region: CASTTRQGGTEAFF. The DNA of the CDR3 is TGTGCCAGTACCACACGACAGGGAGGCACTGAAGCTTTCTTT.

The chain has TRBV5-1 and TRBJ1-1; 7 nucleotides agree with TRBD1. Germline CDR1 SGHRS, CDR2 YFSETQ. Trimming cost V 3 bases and J 3 bases; bases outside gene matches: 8. This CDR3 is 15 amino acids long. This chain's CDR3 is CASSSQGGWHTEAFF. In nucleotides, the CDR3 is TGCGCCAGCAGCTCCCAAGGGGGCTGGCACACTGAAGCTTTCTTT.

J is TRBJ1-4 and V is TRBV21-1; the table's D call of TRBD1 was not tested on the DNA. TRBV21-1 is noted as a pseudogene. The CDR3 is made up of 13 amino acids. CDR3 protein: CASSRHFGEKLFF. In DNA form, the CDR3 reads TGTGCCAGCAGCCGACACTTTGGTGAAAAACTGTTTTTT.

This CDR3 reads CASSLVGQRYEQYF. As DNA, the CDR3 is TGTGCCAGCAGCTTAGTGGGACAGCGATACGAGCAGTACTTC. The J gene is TRBJ2-7, the V gene TRBV7-8; 7 positions agree with TRBD1. The CDR3 contains 14 residues. Losses at the gene ends were 1 base for V and 4 bases for J; bases not matched to a gene: 4. The V gene's germline CDR1 is SGHVS and CDR2 FQNEAQ. Together with reference TRBV7-8 and TRBJ2-7, the CDR3 gives the full variable domain: GAGVSQSPRYKVAKRGQDVALRCDPISGHVSLFWYQQALGQGPEFLTYFQNEAQLDKSGLPSDRFFAERPEGSVSTLKIQRTQQEDSAVYLCASSLVGQRYEQYFGPGTRLTVT.

This clone was recorded once. The chain joins TRBV2 to TRBJ2-7, with D unclear. Germline lookup yields CDR1 SNHLY and CDR2 FYNNEI. The CDR3 sequence is 10 residues long. V lost 10 bases, J lost 3 bases, and 7 bases lay in between. The CDR3: CATGDYEQYF. The CDR3 DNA is TGTGCCACCGGTGACTACGAGCAGTACTTC.

This sequence joins TRBV27 and TRBJ2-3, with D perhaps matching TRBD2 (6 bases). The CDR3 extends over 15 amino acids. V was pared by 4 bases and J by 4 bases, with 15 bases between. Germline V gene data show CDR1 as MNHEY and CDR2 as SMNVEV (reference sequence). Here the CDR3 reads CASSWGVSLPDTQYF. The CDR3 DNA follows: TGTGCCAGCAGTTGGGGGGTATCCCTCCCAGATACGCAGTATTTT.

The CDR3 DNA reads as TGTGCCAGCAGCCAAGTCGGCGGGAGCGGGGAGCTGTTTTTT. It encodes CASSQVGGSGELFF. This sequence joins TRBV4-2 and TRBJ2-2, with 7 bases identical to TRBD2. J lost 7 bases, V lost 1 base, and 3 bases had no gene match. Germline V gives CDR1 LGHNA, CDR2 YNFKEQ. The CDR3 length is 14 residues.

The gene calls are TRBV3-1 (or the pseudogene TRBV3-2) and TRBJ2-1; D might be TRBD1 (6 bases). The germline CDR1 and CDR2 sequences are LGHDT and YNNKEL (reference sequence). The CDR3 has 12 residues. V was trimmed by 3 bases and J by 10 bases, leaving 10 bases between them. The CDR3: CASSHSGTEQFF. The CDR3 DNA sequence: TGTGCCAGCAGCCACTCCGGGACAGAGCAGTTCTTC.